Presented here are 20 T cell receptor beta chains from one specimen sequenced in a study of identifying expanded T cells in peripheral blood. Produced via immunoSEQ multiplex PCR; TCRdb's table is partial and in-frame only. The table has tens of thousands of clones, 84% seen once. Sequenced material: blood. Source of these receptors: a person between 18 and 70 years old in good health.

J is TRBJ2-7 and V is TRBV6-5; TRBD2 is a possible D gene (6 bases). Trimming removed 5 bases from V and 3 bases from J, with 14 bases in between. In germline, CDR1 is MNHEY, CDR2 SVGAGI. This CDR3 contains 14 residues. CDR3 in DNA: TGTGCCAGCAGTACCAATAGCGGAAGCTACGAGCAGTACTTC. This gives the protein CASSTNSGSYEQYF.

This chain uses TRBV30 with TRBJ1-2, with a possible D match to TRBD1 (5 bases). Germline assignment: CDR1 GTSNPN and CDR2 SVGIG (reference sequence). CDR3 length: 13 amino acids. Trimming left V 0 bases short and J 7 bases short, with 12 bases between. CDR3: CAWSVTGRRGYTF. CDR3 DNA: TGTGCCTGGAGTGTTACGGGGCGGCGTGGCTACACCTTC.

The V call is TRBV9, the J call TRBJ2-7; 10 bases agree with TRBD1. This CDR3 region has 16 residues. V was clipped by 4 bases and J by 3 bases; unmatched bases: 10. Germline assignment: CDR1 SGDLS and CDR2 YYNGEE. As DNA, the CDR3 is TGTGCCAGCAGCCTGTCCGGGACAGGGGTTATCTACGAGCAGTACTTC. It yields the protein CASSLSGTGVIYEQYF.

The V gene is TRBV4-2, the J gene TRBJ2-5; TRBD1 aligns across 10 bases. The germline gives CDR1 LGHNA, CDR2 YNFKEQ. V was pared by 3 bases and J by 2 bases, with 6 bases of the junction left unmatched. The CDR3 sequence is 16 residues long. The CDR3 sequence is CASSQGTGVRQETQYF. The CDR3 coding sequence is TGTGCCAGCAGCCAGGGGACAGGGGTTAGGCAAGAGACCCAGTACTTC.

The V call is TRBV28, the J call TRBJ2-7, with 7 nucleotides matching TRBD1. Trimming at V came to 8 bases and at J to 0 bases, leaving 13 bases not matched to a gene. This CDR3 has 16 residues. Looked up from germline, CDR1 is MDHEN and CDR2 is SYDVKM. CDR3 in amino acids: CASGYAWGQSSYEQYF. In DNA form, the CDR3 reads TGTGCCAGCGGTTATGCGTGGGGACAGAGCTCCTACGAGCAGTACTTC.

The J gene is TRBJ2-1, the V gene TRBV7-8; possibly TRBD2 for D (6 bases). The CDR3 has 15 residues. CDR1 SGHVS and CDR2 FQNEAQ come from the germline V gene. V gave up 0 bases and J gave up 4 bases, with 10 bases separating them. CDR3 sequence (DNA): TGTGCCAGCAGCTTAGCTAGCGGTGGGTACAATGAGCAGTTCTTC. Amino acid sequence: CASSLASGGYNEQFF. The whole variable domain, filled in from reference TRBV7-8 and TRBJ2-1, reads GAGVSQSPRYKVAKRGQDVALRCDPISGHVSLFWYQQALGQGPEFLTYFQNEAQLDKSGLPSDRFFAERPEGSVSTLKIQRTQQEDSAVYLCASSLASGGYNEQFFGPGTRLTVL.

The rearrangement links TRBV28 to TRBJ1-2; TRBD1 aligns across 7 bases. This CDR3 has 14 amino acids. The germline V gene encodes CDR1 MDHEN and CDR2 SYDVKM. J lost 8 bases, V lost 4 bases, and 10 bases had no gene match. The DNA for the CDR3 is TGTGCCAGCAGTTCCGGGACAGCGCCCCAGGGCTACACCTTC. It is translated as CASSSGTAPQGYTF.

The chain has TRBV7-9 and TRBJ1-2; D not certain. The CDR3 length is 14 residues. Trimming took 1 base from V and 5 from J, leaving 11 bases between them. CDR1 and CDR2 from the germline V gene are SEHNR and FQNEAQ (reference sequence). DNA of the CDR3: TGTGCCAGCAGCTTAGGTGCCGGAGGATATGGCTACACCTTC. Translated: CASSLGAGGYGYTF.

The genes are TRBV6-5 and TRBJ1-1, with D maybe TRBD1 (6 bases). The CDR3 sequence is 15 residues long. V was shortened by 6 bases and J by 3 bases, with 17 bases between the two germline ends. CDR1 and CDR2 from the germline V gene are MNHEY and SVGAGI. CDR3 protein: CASRLLGGIDTEAFF. The CDR3 region has the DNA TGTGCCAGCAGACTCTTAGGGGGGATAGACACTGAAGCTTTCTTT.

This sequence joins TRBV28 and TRBJ2-7; 8 nucleotides match TRBD2. The ends lost 4 bases at V and 2 bases at J; junction bases unmatched: 7. Germline V gives CDR1 MDHEN, CDR2 SYDVKM. This CDR3 is 15 amino acids long. The CDR3 DNA reads TGTGCCAGCAGTTCCCCTCCGGGGGGGGCCTACGAGCAGTACTTC. Protein: CASSSPPGGAYEQYF.

V and J are TRBV5-1 and TRBJ1-1; 12 bases fit TRBD1. Trimming removed 4 bases from V and 2 bases from J; junction bases left unmatched: 9. The CDR3 is 17 residues long. Germline V CDR1 and CDR2: SGHRS, YFSETQ. CDR3 coding DNA: TGCGCCAGCAGCCGTCCCGGGACAGGGGGCTCTAACACTGAAGCTTTCTTT. Its translation is CASSRPGTGGSNTEAFF. Variable domain in full (rest from reference TRBV5-1 and TRBJ1-1): KAGVTQTPRYLIKTRGQQVTLSCSPISGHRSVSWYQQTPGQGLQFLFEYFSETQRNKGNFPGRFSGRQFSNSRSEMNVSTLELGDSALYLCASSRPGTGGSNTEAFFGQGTRLTVV.

This chain uses TRBV11-3 with TRBJ2-7; D is uncertain. Germline V gene sequence: CDR1 SGHNT, CDR2 YENEEA. This CDR3 has 14 residues. The V end was cut by 3 bases, the J end by 5 bases, with 14 bases between. CDR3 in DNA: TGTGCCAGCAGCTTTGGAAAAGGGCGCGACGAGCAGTACTTC. Translated, it gives CASSFGKGRDEQYF.

This chain uses TRBV6-1 with TRBJ2-5; 7 nucleotides match TRBD1. Germline loops: CDR1 MNHNS, CDR2 SASEGT. CDR3 length equals 15 residues. Germline trimming cut 7 bases from V and 5 bases from J; bases unmatched to any gene: 13. Written as DNA, the CDR3 is TGTGCCAGCACGGGACAGCTCATGGCTTGGGAGACCCAGTACTTC. It encodes CASTGQLMAWETQYF.

V usage is TRBV30 and J usage is TRBJ2-2; 11 nucleotides agree with TRBD2. Germline V gene data show CDR1 as GTSNPN and CDR2 as SVGIG (reference sequence). The junction had 13 bases not matched to a gene; V was cut back by 4 bases and J by 0 bases. The CDR3 totals 19 residues. For the CDR3, the DNA is TGTGCCTGGAAAAAATTAACTAGCGGGAGTGTTACGAACACCGGGGAGCTGTTTTTT. Protein: CAWKKLTSGSVTNTGELFF.

The chain has TRBV19 and TRBJ2-1; 8 bases line up with TRBD2. Germline lookup yields CDR1 LNHDA and CDR2 SQIVND (reference sequence). The CDR3 has 13 amino acids. V lost 6 bases and J lost 10; bases outside the gene matches: 8. CDR3 sequence reads: CASRTGLAGEQFF. CDR3 DNA: TGTGCCAGTAGGACTGGACTAGCAGGCGAGCAGTTCTTC.

This rearrangement joins TRBV5-6 to TRBJ2-5; maybe TRBD1 (6 bases). CDR1 SGHDT and CDR2 YYEEEE come from the germline V gene. Between the trimmed V and J ends, which lost 3 bases and 4 bases, there was a span of 13 bases. The CDR3 spans 14 residues. DNA for the CDR3: TGTGCCAGCAGCTGGAAAACAGGGAGAGAGACCCAGTACTTC. Residues: CASSWKTGRETQYF.

The V call is TRBV28, the J call TRBJ2-2, with a possible D match to TRBD1 (5 bases). This CDR3 spans 15 amino acids. From germline, CDR1 is MDHEN and CDR2 SYDVKM. Deletions cut 6 bases from V and 3 bases from J, with 14 bases between. The CDR3 reads CASSADTLYTGELFF. CDR3 bases: TGTGCCAGCAGCGCGGACACCCTTTACACCGGGGAGCTGTTTTTT.

The CDR3 DNA reads as TGTGCCTGGAAGAGGGGCAGGTTAAAATCTGGGGCCAACGTCCTGACTTTC. Protein: CAWKRGRLKSGANVLTF. V usage is TRBV30 and J usage is TRBJ2-6, with D perhaps matching TRBD1 or TRBD2 (5 bases each). CDR1 is GTSNPN and CDR2 is SVGIG in the germline V gene (reference sequence). The V and J ends lost 4 bases and 1 base respectively, with 17 bases between them. This CDR3 has 17 amino acids.

V usage is TRBV30 and J usage is TRBJ2-3; 14 nucleotides match TRBD2. The CDR3 runs 16 residues. V was pared by 3 bases and J by 7 bases, with 9 bases of the junction left unmatched. The germline CDR1 and CDR2 sequences are GTSNPN and SVGIG (reference sequence). CDR3 in DNA: TGTGCCTGGAGAAGCGGACTAGCGGGAGGTTTGAATACGCAGTATTTT. Protein: CAWRSGLAGGLNTQYF. Full variable domain (outside the CDR3, taken from reference TRBV30 and TRBJ2-3): SQTIHQWPATLVQPVGSPLSLECTVEGTSNPNLYWYRQAAGRGLQLLFYSVGIGQISSEVPQNLSASRPQDRQFILSSKKLLLSDSGFYLCAWRSGLAGGLNTQYFGPGTRLTVL.

This chain joins TRBV7-2 and TRBJ2-5; TRBD1 matches 10 bases. This CDR3 is built from 16 residues. Germline CDR1 is SGHTA and CDR2 is FQGNSA. The V gene end was trimmed by 5 bases and the J gene end by 5 bases; junction bases not matched to a gene: 11. The CDR3 spells CASSGTGTGERETQYF. The CDR3, as DNA: TGTGCCAGCAGCGGAACCGGGACAGGGGAACGGGAGACCCAGTACTTC.